This T cell receptor (beta chain) was found in a study of cytomegalovirus exposure and HLA in healthy donors. The V segment lost 3 bases and the J segment 1 base; nucleotides outside the gene matches: 3. Germline V lookup: CDR1 SGHNT, CDR2 YYREEE (reference sequence). The CDR3 loop spans 15 amino acids. The PCR made use of 60 Vbeta and 13 Jbeta primers. Profiling relied on immunoSEQ multiplex PCR, and the TCRdb table lists in-frame clones only, not all of them. Of about 110,000 clones listed, around 72% are singletons. This chain uses TRBV5-4 with TRBJ2-2; 7 nucleotides agree with TRBD1. The receptor comes from a woman aged 40 to 49 in good health and CMV-seropositive. Sample: PBMCs. The CDR3 DNA reads TGTGCCAGCAGCTCGGGACAGCTGAACACCGGGGAGCTGTTTTTT. Encoded protein: CASSSGQLNTGELFF.